Presented here are 5 T cell receptor beta chains from one specimen sequenced in a study of human T cells and chemical hapten exposure. Regarding time point: patch test 2, 6 weeks after DPC sensitization. Treatment given: therapeutic diphenylcyclopropenone sensitization with weekly scalp DPC. One entry per CDR3 protein results from TCRdb running MiXCR on the RACE reads. The sample carries about 78,000 distinct CDR3 sequences, 8.5% recorded once. The sequenced sample was whole blood, obtained in connection with sensitization to the hapten diphenylcyclopropenone (DPC). The receptors shown here come from a woman aged 50 to 60 with alopecia areata. Some clones in this sample may be carry-over from other donors' samples.

The gene calls are TRBV5-4 and TRBJ1-4; TRBD1 is a possible D gene (5 bases). Germline loops: CDR1 SGHNT, CDR2 YYREEE (reference sequence). The V gene lost 8 bases and the J gene lost 7 bases, with 15 bases spanning the gap. This CDR3 is built from 13 residues. CDR3 DNA sequence: TGTGCCAGTCAAAGGCAGGGTACTGAAAAACTGTTTTTT. Its translation is CASQRQGTEKLFF.

This clonotype was detected a few times. The chain joins TRBV2 to TRBJ2-5, with 8 nucleotides matching TRBD2. J was trimmed by 1 base and V by 10 bases; bases with no gene match: 11. The CDR3 has 15 residues. Germline V gives CDR1 SNHLY, CDR2 FYNNEI. The CDR3 DNA reads TGTGCCACCGGTGAGGAGCGGGGGCCCCAAGAGACCCAGTACTTC. This gives the protein CATGEERGPQETQYF. The entire variable domain, with the rest obtained from reference TRBV2 and TRBJ2-5, is as follows: EPEVTQTPSHQVTQMGQEVILRCVPISNHLYFYWYRQILGQKVEFLVSFYNNEISEKSEIFDDQFSVERPDGSNFTLKIRSTKLEDSAMYFCATGEERGPQETQYFGPGTRLLVL.

This clonotype has a handful of counts. The chain links TRBV7-2 to TRBJ1-3; 9 positions agree with TRBD1. This CDR3 is 15 amino acids long. The V and J ends lost 5 bases and 4 bases, in that order; junction bases with no gene match: 6. The germline CDR1 and CDR2 sequences are SGHTA and FQGNSA. The CDR3 sequence is CASSEYRGPGNTIYF. CDR3 DNA sequence: TGTGCCAGCAGCGAGTACAGGGGGCCCGGAAACACCATATATTTT.

Many counts were recorded for this clonotype. J is TRBJ1-4 and V is TRBV7-6, with D perhaps matching TRBD1 (6 bases). The CDR3 extends over 17 amino acids. The germline V and J ends were trimmed by 0 bases and 1 base, with 12 bases remaining between them. The germline V gene has CDR1 SGHVS and CDR2 FNYEAQ. The CDR3 DNA follows: TGTGCCAGCAGCTTAGCGCCCCAGGGGAAAACTAATGAAAAACTGTTTTTT. Protein product: CASSLAPQGKTNEKLFF.

The chain joins TRBV3-1 to TRBJ2-3; 7 positions agree with TRBD2. The ends lost 2 bases at V and 0 bases at J; junction bases unmatched: 5. This CDR3 spans 16 amino acids. CDR1 and CDR2 from the germline V gene are LGHDT and YNNKEL (reference sequence). CDR3 sequence reads: CASSQSGGGSTDTQYF. In nucleotides, the CDR3 is TGTGCCAGCAGCCAATCCGGCGGGGGAAGCACAGATACGCAGTATTTT.